The 25 T cell receptor beta chains listed next were all sequenced from one sample in a study of blood T cell repertoires in COVID-19. Assay: immunoSEQ multiplex PCR; the TCRdb copy retains only in-frame clones and omits some. This table has around 140,000 clones, 60% to 80% appearing once. Sequencing was carried out using PBMCs or T cells enriched from blood (not recorded which). These receptors all stem from a woman in her 50s who had recovered from COVID-19.

Only one count was recorded for this clone. The gene calls are TRBV2 and TRBJ1-5, with D unclear. The CDR3 is 14 amino acids. CDR1 and CDR2 from the germline V gene are SNHLY and FYNNEI. Trimming took off 6 bases at V and 2 bases at J, with 11 bases between the two ends. CDR3: CASRYHPGNQPQHF. For the CDR3, the DNA is TGTGCCAGCAGGTATCACCCGGGCAATCAGCCCCAGCATTTT.

The chain employs TRBV23-1 and TRBJ1-2; 7 bases line up with TRBD1. TRBV23-1 is an ORF, and what it does is uncertain. CDR3 length equals 15 residues. V trimming: 4 bases; J trimming: 2 bases; junction bases outside the gene matches: 7. CDR3 nucleotide sequence: TGCGCCAGCAGTCCCCCGGACAGGACAAACTATGGCTACACCTTC. Encoded protein: CASSPPDRTNYGYTF.

This sequence joins TRBV27 and TRBJ1-6; D is unresolved. Trimming stripped 2 bases from V and 6 bases from J, with 17 bases between. CDR1 MNHEY and CDR2 SMNVEV come from the germline V gene (reference sequence). The CDR3 contains 17 residues. CDR3 region: CASSLVAAGSRNSPLHF. The DNA for the CDR3 is TGTGCCAGCAGTTTAGTAGCTGCCGGGAGCCGTAATTCACCCCTCCACTTT.

This clone was seen once. The sample holds other DNA sequences that translate to the same CDR3. The chain uses TRBV7-2 and TRBJ2-5, with TRBD2 matching over 11 bases. V was clipped by 2 bases and J by 4 bases; unmatched bases: 3. This CDR3 comprises 15 residues. Germline V gives CDR1 SGHTA, CDR2 FQGNSA. CDR3 residues: CASSLIAGGGETQYF. CDR3 nucleotide sequence: TGTGCCAGCAGCTTAATAGCGGGAGGGGGAGAGACCCAGTACTTC.

This chain joins TRBV10-3 and TRBJ1-5; 8 nucleotides match TRBD1. The CDR3 extends over 16 amino acids. The junction had 2 bases not matched to a gene; V was cut back by 1 base and J by 0 bases. CDR1 ENHRY and CDR2 SYGVKD come from the germline V gene. The CDR3 bases are TGTGCCATCAGTGAGTACGGGACAGGTAGCAATCAGCCCCAGCATTTT. This encodes CAISEYGTGSNQPQHF.

This clone was observed a single time. This sequence joins TRBV5-6 and TRBJ2-7; possible D gene TRBD2, 5 bases. Germline V lookup: CDR1 SGHDT, CDR2 YYEEEE. The CDR3 has 15 amino acids. The germline V and J ends were trimmed by 2 bases and 4 bases, with 16 bases remaining between them. CDR3 nucleotide sequence: TGTGCCAGCAGCTTTAATCCGAGGGCCGTGTACGAGCAGTACTTC. It encodes CASSFNPRAVYEQYF. Based on the CDR3 plus reference TRBV5-6 and TRBJ2-7, the full variable domain is DAGVTQSPTHLIKTRGQQVTLRCSPKSGHDTVSWYQQALGQGPQFIFQYYEEEERQRGNFPDRFSGHQFPNYSSELNVNALLLGDSALYLCASSFNPRAVYEQYFGPGTRLTVT.

The chain links TRBV2 to TRBJ1-4; D is unclear. The V gene's germline CDR1 is SNHLY and CDR2 FYNNEI. This CDR3 spans 11 amino acids. V was cut by 5 bases and J by 8 bases, with 6 bases left in between. CDR3 in DNA: TGTGCCAGCAGTACGGAGGAAAAACTGTTTTTT. Translation: CASSTEEKLFF.

This clone has only one observation. This rearrangement joins TRBV5-5 to TRBJ1-6; D is unclear. V dropped 0 bases and J dropped 0 bases, with 10 bases sitting between them. This CDR3 region has 17 residues. The germline gives CDR1 SGHKS, CDR2 YYEKEE (reference sequence). The CDR3 spells CASSLVSPSSYNSPLHF. The DNA for the CDR3 is TGTGCCAGCAGCTTGGTGTCCCCGAGCTCCTATAATTCACCCCTCCACTTT.

The rearrangement links TRBV28 to TRBJ2-7; no reliable D call. From germline, CDR1 is MDHEN and CDR2 SYDVKM. The CDR3 has 10 amino acids. Trimming left V 8 bases short and J 2 bases short, with 4 bases between. In nucleotides, the CDR3 is TGTGCCAGCTCCACCTACGAGCAGTACTTC. Translated: CASSTYEQYF. Drawing the rest from reference TRBV28 and TRBJ2-7, the complete variable domain is DVKVTQSSRYLVKRTGEKVFLECVQDMDHENMFWYRQDPGLGLRLIYFSYDVKMKEKGDIPEGYSVSREKKERFSLILESASTNQTSMYLCASSTYEQYFGPGTRLTVT.

This clone was observed a few times. V is TRBV28 and J is TRBJ2-1; D is unresolved. The CDR3 sequence is 11 residues long. V was shortened by 2 bases and J by 8 bases, with 4 bases between the two germline ends. The germline gives CDR1 MDHEN, CDR2 SYDVKM. The chain's CDR3 is CASSLRDEQFF. In DNA, the CDR3 is TGTGCCAGCAGTTTACGTGATGAGCAGTTCTTC.

The gene calls are TRBV5-6 and TRBJ1-2, with D possibly matching TRBD1 (6 bases). Trimming pared 4 bases from V and 4 bases from J, leaving 14 bases between. Germline lookup yields CDR1 SGHDT and CDR2 YYEEEE. The CDR3 length is 14 residues. CDR3: CASSTRGPVYGYTF. The CDR3 DNA sequence: TGTGCCAGCAGCACCAGGGGCCCCGTCTATGGCTACACCTTC.

The chain joins TRBV28 to TRBJ1-2; TRBD1 aligns across 10 bases. The length of the CDR3 is 14 residues. V shed 3 bases and J 8 bases; nucleotides not matched to a gene: 6. CDR1 and CDR2 (germline): MDHEN, SYDVKM. The CDR3: CASSFGDRGQGYTF. Here the CDR3 DNA reads TGTGCCAGCAGTTTCGGGGACAGGGGTCAAGGCTACACCTTC.

This clone was seen only once. The CDR3 sequence: CASSLDGSSYEQYF. CDR3 DNA sequence: TGTGCCAGCAGCCTTGATGGGTCTAGCTACGAGCAGTACTTC. The chain employs TRBV11-1 and TRBJ2-7; no reliable D call. This CDR3 is built from 14 residues. Germline V gene lookup returns CDR1 SGHAT and CDR2 FQDESV (reference sequence). V was pared by 5 bases and J by 3 bases, with 14 bases between.

The CDR3 sequence: CASSPLGGEGQPQHF. In DNA form, the CDR3 reads TGTGCCAGCAGTCCCCTCGGAGGGGAGGGGCAGCCCCAGCATTTT. V is TRBV27 and J is TRBJ1-5; D perhaps matches TRBD1 (5 bases). The CDR3 spans 15 residues. Trimming removed 5 bases at V and 7 bases at J, with 18 bases between. Germline V gives CDR1 MNHEY, CDR2 SMNVEV (reference sequence).

The chain recombines TRBV6-5 with TRBJ2-7; 8 nucleotides agree with TRBD1. The CDR3 contains 11 residues. Germline-derived CDR1 and CDR2 are MNHEY and SVGAGI. The CDR3 DNA reads as TGTGCTGTCGGACAGGGCTACGAGCAGTACTTC. Translating gives CAVGQGYEQYF.

The chain employs TRBV19 and TRBJ2-3, with D unresolved. Germline V gene lookup returns CDR1 LNHDA and CDR2 SQIVND (reference sequence). V lost 0 bases and J 2 bases, leaving 9 bases between the germline ends. The CDR3 extends over 15 amino acids. In DNA form, the CDR3 reads TGTGCCAGTAGTATAGATGCGGCGTACACAGATACGCAGTATTTT. Translated, it gives CASSIDAAYTDTQYF.

The chain couples TRBV30 to TRBJ2-1; TRBD2 might be the D (6 bases). This CDR3 is built from 16 residues. Germline CDR1 GTSNPN, CDR2 SVGIG (reference sequence). V was clipped by 3 bases and J by 0 bases, with 15 bases between them. The CDR3, as DNA: TGTGCCTGGAGGCCGGGGTCCGGGAGCTCCTACAATGAGCAGTTCTTC. Translation gives CAWRPGSGSSYNEQFF.

The chain uses TRBV7-8 and TRBJ1-1; possibly TRBD1 for D (5 bases). Between the trimmed V and J ends, which lost 6 bases and 10 bases, there was a span of 12 bases. This CDR3 region has 11 residues. Germline V gene data show CDR1 as SGHVS and CDR2 as FQNEAQ. The DNA for the CDR3 is TGTGCCAGCAGTTACGACAGTTTAGCTTTCTTT. Translating it yields CASSYDSLAFF.

The rearrangement links TRBV14 to TRBJ2-1, with a weak D call TRBD2 (5 bases). Trimming removed 0 bases at V and 7 bases at J, with 16 bases between. The germline gives CDR1 SGHDN, CDR2 FVKESK. This CDR3 region has 16 residues. The CDR3, as DNA: TGTGCCAGCAGCCAAGAGAGAGTCCCATCGGGAAATGAGCAGTTCTTC. This sequence encodes CASSQERVPSGNEQFF.

The genes are TRBV19 and TRBJ2-7, with a weak D call TRBD2 (8 bases). Germline V lookup: CDR1 LNHDA, CDR2 SQIVND (reference sequence). The CDR3 has 16 amino acids. Trimming took 3 bases from V and 0 from J, leaving 15 bases between them. Here the CDR3 DNA reads TGTGCCAGTAGTATCGGACTAGCAGGGGGCTCCTACGAGCAGTACTTC. Protein sequence: CASSIGLAGGSYEQYF.

The chain recombines TRBV5-6 with TRBJ1-1, with 7 bases lining up with TRBD1. Looked up from germline, CDR1 is SGHDT and CDR2 is YYEEEE. The CDR3 runs to 13 residues. Trimming removed 4 bases from V and 5 bases from J; junction bases left unmatched: 5. The DNA for the CDR3 is TGTGCCAGCAGCCCCAGGGGGTGGACTGAAGCTTTCTTT. This gives the protein CASSPRGWTEAFF.

This clone was observed at least ten times. The V call is TRBV6-4, the J call TRBJ1-5, with 8 bases aligning to TRBD1. This CDR3 contains 19 residues. The germline gives CDR1 MRHNA, CDR2 SNTAGT. V gave up 4 bases and J gave up 5 bases; unmatched junction bases: 19. Here the CDR3 reads CASSVDRDRISNSDQPQHF. CDR3 in DNA: TGTGCCAGCAGTGTCGACCGGGACAGGATCTCCAATTCCGATCAGCCCCAGCATTTT.

This sequence joins TRBV2 and TRBJ2-5, with 12 bases fitting TRBD1. V was pared by 7 bases and J by 5 bases, with 11 bases of the junction left unmatched. The CDR3 runs 16 residues. CDR1 and CDR2 from the germline V gene are SNHLY and FYNNEI. CDR3 region: CASKDAPGQGAETQYF. DNA for the CDR3: TGTGCCAGCAAAGATGCGCCGGGACAGGGGGCTGAGACCCAGTACTTC.

This chain links TRBV2 with TRBJ2-2; maybe TRBD2 (5 bases). The V gene lost 5 bases and the J gene lost 4 bases, with 17 bases spanning the gap. The CDR3 covers 16 residues. CDR1 and CDR2 from the germline V gene are SNHLY and FYNNEI. The CDR3 sequence: CASSQPTSLGTGELFF. CDR3 nucleotides: TGTGCCAGCAGTCAACCAACTAGTCTTGGCACCGGGGAGCTGTTTTTT.

The V gene is TRBV11-3, the J gene TRBJ1-2; D remains unclear. Germline V lookup: CDR1 SGHNT, CDR2 YENEEA. The V and J ends lost 5 bases and 3 bases respectively, with 10 bases between them. The CDR3 contains 13 residues. The CDR3 nucleotides read TGTGCCAGCAGCCGAGGGTCCGACTATGGCTACACCTTC. Translated: CASSRGSDYGYTF.